This TCR beta chain was identified during a study of blood T cells in healthy people across ages. The authors ran a second PCR of 7 to 11 cycles using a sample-barcoded 5' primer and a J-beta primer mix. TCRdb used MiXCR to reprocess the 5' RACE reads, holding one entry per CDR3 protein. The table has hundreds of thousands of distinct CDR3 sequences, roughly 25% seen once. Study-wide points: Versus aged donors, long-lived donors had higher diversity and more naive CD4+ cells.

Germline loops: CDR1 SGHRS, CDR2 YFSETQ. The CDR3 contains 13 residues. V lost 0 bases, J lost 1 base, and 3 bases lay in between. This clonotype has a count of ten or more. Its antigen is not identified. In each sample, at least 6.5 million PBMCs were isolated. The same specimen was also included in a second study, on T cells of mothers and their children. That investigation notes: Using the M1S primer, the second PCR added sample barcodes along with 2-4 random nucleotides. The yield was over 8 million TCR beta CDR3 reads from each mother and around 3.3 million from each child.

The TCR originated in a boy under 18 in good health. The sample was blood. The genes are TRBV5-1 and TRBJ2-3; D unclear. The CDR3 coding sequence is TGCGCCAGCAGCTTGGACGGCACAGATACGCAGTATTTT. The encoded protein is CASSLDGTDTQYF.